One sample yielded the 18 T cell receptor beta chains listed below, sequenced in a study of blood T cell repertoires in COVID-19 (TCRdb year 2020). Preparation of the library involved the immunoSEQ multiplex PCR assay. This is the immuneACCESS table as TCRdb keeps it, with only in-frame sequences that have V and J called. A part of the clones is gone; compared with another copy, unresolved V genes explain less than half, and the rest is unexplained. The table for this sample lists around 150,000 clones; 80% to 90% of them were counted only once. The ten largest make up 2.5% of the sample. The sample consisted of peripheral blood. These receptors were taken from a man aged 50 to 60 with active COVID-19.

The chain has TRBV6-5 and TRBJ2-2, with 9 bases aligning to TRBD1. The germline CDR1 and CDR2 sequences are MNHEY and SVGAGI. V shed 7 bases and J 5 bases; nucleotides not matched to a gene: 5. The CDR3 sequence is 14 residues long. The CDR3 is CASTRQGVTGELFF. For the CDR3, the DNA is TGTGCCAGCACAAGACAGGGGGTGACCGGGGAGCTGTTTTTT.

The chain carries TRBV7-2 and TRBJ2-3, with 7 nucleotides matching TRBD2. CDR3 length: 14 amino acids. After removal of 4 bases from V and 5 bases from J, the junction contained 6 bases not matched to a gene. CDR1 SGHTA and CDR2 FQGNSA come from the germline V gene. CDR3 in amino acids: CASSSQAGRDTQYF. The CDR3 nucleotides are TGTGCCAGCAGCTCTCAAGCGGGGAGAGATACGCAGTATTTT.

This rearrangement joins TRBV5-6 to TRBJ2-4; D perhaps matches TRBD2 (6 bases). V lost 0 bases and J lost 5, with 15 bases in between. Per germline, CDR1 SGHDT and CDR2 YYEEEE. The CDR3 extends over 16 amino acids. This chain's CDR3 is CASSLGLGEVQNIQYF. For the CDR3, the DNA is TGTGCCAGCAGCTTGGGATTGGGGGAGGTCCAAAACATTCAGTACTTC.

Only a few counts were recorded for this clone. The rearrangement links TRBV15 to TRBJ2-1; D gene uncertain. This CDR3 comprises 14 residues. CDR1 and CDR2 (germline): LNHNV, YYDKDF (reference sequence). Trimming stripped 0 bases from V and 6 bases from J, with 9 bases between. The chain's CDR3 is CATSRDLATNEQFF. The CDR3 DNA reads TGTGCCACCAGCAGAGACCTGGCCACCAATGAGCAGTTCTTC. The full variable domain, completed using reference TRBV15 and TRBJ2-1, is DAMVIQNPRYQVTQFGKPVTLSCSQTLNHNVMYWYQQKSSQAPKLLFHYYDKDFNNEADTPDNFQSRRPNTSFCFLDIRSPGLGDTAMYLCATSRDLATNEQFFGPGTRLTVL.

CDR3 protein: CASSYSRGYGYTF. The CDR3 nucleotides are TGTGCCAGCAGTTACTCTAGAGGCTATGGCTACACCTTC. The chain combines TRBV6-5 with TRBJ1-2; D is ambiguous. This CDR3 comprises 13 residues. Per the germline V gene, CDR1 is MNHEY and CDR2 is SVGAGI. V was shortened by 0 bases and J by 4 bases, with 6 bases between the two germline ends.

The V call is TRBV7-9, the J call TRBJ2-3; 15 nucleotides align to TRBD2. From germline, CDR1 is SEHNR and CDR2 FQNEAQ (reference sequence). There are 17 residues in the CDR3. With 4 bases clipped from V and 7 bases from J, the junction kept 9 bases outside the gene matches. The CDR3 here is CASSSRTSGGARHTQYF. CDR3 bases: TGTGCCAGCAGCTCTCGGACTAGCGGGGGGGCGCGGCATACGCAGTATTTT. Full variable domain (outside the CDR3, taken from reference TRBV7-9 and TRBJ2-3): DTGVSQNPRHKITKRGQNVTFRCDPISEHNRLYWYRQTLGQGPEFLTYFQNEAQLEKSRLLSDRFSAERPKGSFSTLEIQRTEQGDSAMYLCASSSRTSGGARHTQYFGPGTRLTVL.

This rearrangement joins TRBV9 to TRBJ1-2, with 10 bases aligning to TRBD1. Trimming took 6 bases from V and 7 from J; bases not matched to a gene: 15. The CDR3 covers 16 residues. CDR1 SGDLS and CDR2 YYNGEE come from the germline V gene. CDR3 DNA sequence: TGTGCCAGCAACCCGGCCCGGGACAGGGGATTCTCTGGCTACACCTTC. Translating gives CASNPARDRGFSGYTF.

The chain combines TRBV6-6 with TRBJ1-1; possibly TRBD1 for D (6 bases). Germline V gene data show CDR1 as MNHNY and CDR2 as SVGAGI (reference sequence). The CDR3 is made up of 11 amino acids. V was cut by 6 bases and J by 6 bases, with 8 bases left in between. The CDR3 here is CASRGHPEAFF. The CDR3 DNA sequence: TGTGCCAGCAGGGGACACCCTGAAGCTTTCTTT.

This chain connects TRBV14 to TRBJ2-5; 10 bases line up with TRBD2. This CDR3 has 14 amino acids. In germline, CDR1 is SGHDN, CDR2 FVKESK. The V gene end was trimmed by 8 bases and the J gene end by 2 bases; junction bases not matched to a gene: 5. CDR3 protein: CASLLLAGQETQYF. In DNA, the CDR3 is TGTGCCAGCTTGCTACTAGCGGGGCAAGAGACCCAGTACTTC.

The rearrangement joins TRBV3-1 (or the pseudogene TRBV3-2) to TRBJ1-6; a possible D gene is TRBD1 (5 bases). The CDR3 has 15 residues. Germline V gene lookup returns CDR1 LGHDT and CDR2 YNNKEL (reference sequence). With 3 bases removed from V and 9 bases from J, the gap between germline ends came to 15 bases. Here the CDR3 DNA reads TGTGCCAGCAGCCAGGACACCTTAACCCCTTCACCCCTCCACTTT. Translated: CASSQDTLTPSPLHF.

The rearrangement links TRBV12-3 or TRBV12-4 to TRBJ2-5; 7 bases are a match to TRBD1. This CDR3 is built from 13 residues. V shed 6 bases, J shed 2 bases, and the junction held 3 bases outside the gene matches. CDR3 bases: TGTGCCAGCAGCCTGGGACAGCAAGAGACCCAGTACTTC. The encoded protein is CASSLGQQETQYF.

The chain combines TRBV18 with TRBJ2-6, with D possibly TRBD1 on 5 matching bases. Per the germline V gene, CDR1 is KGHSH and CDR2 is LQKENI. This CDR3 region has 17 residues. The ends were cut back, 2 bases at V and 1 base at J, with 12 bases in the middle. CDR3 region: CASSPAPRVSGANVLTF. The CDR3 region has the DNA TGTGCCAGCTCACCAGCTCCCAGGGTGTCTGGGGCCAACGTCCTGACTTTC.

The chain carries TRBV6-5 and TRBJ1-3; D not certain. V gave up 6 bases and J gave up 2 bases, with 14 bases separating them. This CDR3 has 15 residues. Germline-derived CDR1 and CDR2 are MNHEY and SVGAGI. CDR3 bases: TGTGCCAGCAGGAACAGTGCCCGAACTGGAAACACCATATATTTT. It codes for CASRNSARTGNTIYF.

This chain joins TRBV6-5 and TRBJ1-4; TRBD1 matches 8 bases. Trimming at V came to 6 bases and at J to 8 bases, leaving 8 bases not matched to a gene. This CDR3 has 14 residues. Per germline, CDR1 MNHEY and CDR2 SVGAGI. This chain's CDR3 is CASSLGQGGEKLFF. The CDR3 nucleotides read TGTGCCAGCAGCCTAGGACAGGGAGGGGAAAAACTGTTTTTT.

The chain uses TRBV20-1 and TRBJ2-7; D gene unclear. CDR3 length: 11 residues. Germline values: CDR1 DFQATT, CDR2 SNEGSKA (reference sequence). V lost 3 bases and J 5 bases, leaving 8 bases between the germline ends. CDR3 coding DNA: TGCAGTGCTAGGGAGAACCACGAGCAGTACTTC. Amino acids: CSARENHEQYF.

The chain links TRBV5-1 to TRBJ1-4, with 7 positions matching TRBD1. Trimming cost V 3 bases and J 11 bases; bases outside gene matches: 16. Germline CDR1 SGHRS, CDR2 YFSETQ. This CDR3 has 16 residues. The CDR3 DNA is TGCGCCAGCAGCTCACAGGGGATCGGCCACTTAGGGAAACTGTTTTTT. Protein product: CASSSQGIGHLGKLFF.

This chain uses TRBV27 with TRBJ1-5; 7 bases align to TRBD1. The CDR3 length is 20 residues. CDR1 is MNHEY, CDR2 SMNVEV, per germline (reference sequence). V was pared by 6 bases and J by 3 bases, with 23 bases of the junction left unmatched. In nucleotides, the CDR3 is TGTGCCAGCAGCTCAGCAAGGGGGCGTGGAGGGGTTGGGGCCAATCAGCCCCAGCATTTT. It encodes CASSSARGRGGVGANQPQHF.

The DNA of the CDR3 is TGTGCCAGCTCACTCAATCCTCGGGACAGCGAGACCCAGTACTTC. Amino acids: CASSLNPRDSETQYF. The gene calls are TRBV18 and TRBJ2-5; 7 positions agree with TRBD1. In germline, CDR1 is KGHSH, CDR2 LQKENI. The V gene end was trimmed by 4 bases and the J gene end by 5 bases; junction bases not matched to a gene: 10. The CDR3 has 15 amino acids.